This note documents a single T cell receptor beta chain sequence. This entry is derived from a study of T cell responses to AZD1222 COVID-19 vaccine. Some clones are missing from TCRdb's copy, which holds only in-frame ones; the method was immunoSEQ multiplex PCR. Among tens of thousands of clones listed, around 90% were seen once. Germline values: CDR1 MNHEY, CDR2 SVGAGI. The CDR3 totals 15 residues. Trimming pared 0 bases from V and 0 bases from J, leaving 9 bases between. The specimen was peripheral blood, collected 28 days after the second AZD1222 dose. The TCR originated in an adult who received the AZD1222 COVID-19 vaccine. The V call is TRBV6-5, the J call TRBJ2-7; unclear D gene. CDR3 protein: CASSYSTGSSYEQYF. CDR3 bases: TGTGCCAGCAGTTACTCGACCGGTAGCTCCTACGAGCAGTACTTC.